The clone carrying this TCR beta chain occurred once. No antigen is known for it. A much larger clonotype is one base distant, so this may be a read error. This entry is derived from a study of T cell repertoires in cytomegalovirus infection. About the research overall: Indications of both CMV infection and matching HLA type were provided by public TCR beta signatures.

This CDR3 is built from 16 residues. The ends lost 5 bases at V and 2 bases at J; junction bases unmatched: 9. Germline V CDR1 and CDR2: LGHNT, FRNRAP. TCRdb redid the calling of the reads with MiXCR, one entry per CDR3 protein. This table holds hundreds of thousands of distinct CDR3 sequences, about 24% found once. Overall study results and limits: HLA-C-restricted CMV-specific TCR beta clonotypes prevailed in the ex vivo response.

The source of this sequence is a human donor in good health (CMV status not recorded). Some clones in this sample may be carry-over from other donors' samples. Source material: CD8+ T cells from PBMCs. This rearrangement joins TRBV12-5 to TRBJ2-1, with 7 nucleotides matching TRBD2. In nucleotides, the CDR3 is TGTGCTAGTGGTCAGAGGACGGGGGGTGCCTACAATGAGCAGTTCTTC. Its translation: CASGQRTGGAYNEQFF.